Listed below are T cell receptor beta chains from one sample, sequenced in a study of blood T cells in healthy people across ages. One entry per CDR3 protein results from TCRdb running MiXCR on the 5' RACE reads. The sample has approximately 940,000 distinct CDR3 sequences, around 48% seen once. The material sequenced was blood. The receptors were gathered from a man aged 25-45 years in good health. The conserved cysteine and the conserved F or W are not part of the CDR3 here.

v_gene	j_gene	CDR3aa
TRBV7-8	TRBJ2-1	ACGYSYNEQF
TRBV4-1	TRBJ1-5	AGSRGAPDQPQH
TRBV30	TRBJ2-5	AWTRASGKQETQY
TRBV29-1	.	SVERGQGREQY
TRBV14	TRBJ1-1	ASSQDWGARTEAF
TRBV6-5	TRBJ2-7	ASSYGDRSHSYEQY
TRBV12-3/TRBV12-4	TRBJ1-5	ASNRGSSNQPQH
TRBV28	TRBJ1-5	ASSLSDRGISKQPQH
TRBV20-1	TRBJ2-3	SARGRAGTDTQY
TRBV6-5	TRBJ2-7	ASSYRYSDSYEQY
TRBV20-1	TRBJ2-6	SARGTPNSGANVLT
TRBV29-1	TRBJ2-5	SVLPVDRQETQY
TRBV7-2	TRBJ2-3	ASSLNSRTDTQY
TRBV4-1	TRBJ1-4	ASSQGATNEKLF